The present TCR beta chain was sequenced within a study of cytomegalovirus exposure and HLA in healthy donors. Findings of the study overall: Using a false discovery rate of 0.05, a later analysis showed that 15,000 to 20,000 TCR beta sequences were associated with HLA alleles. With DRB1 most and HLA-C fewest, TCR association rates differed between HLA loci in a later analysis. TCR sequences were mostly rare, though some public TCRs occurred in many donors.

The PCR used 60 Vbeta and 13 Jbeta primers. Using immunoSEQ multiplex PCR, the repertoire was profiled, and TCRdb retains in-frame clones only, with some absent. Among over 200,000 clones listed, about 75% were seen once. V dropped 8 bases and J dropped 11; count of bases not matched to a gene: 9. This CDR3 is 12 amino acids long. Per the germline V gene, CDR1 is SNHLY and CDR2 is FYNNEI. As concerns this clone: The antigen remains unidentified.

Material: PBMCs. The source is a male donor in good health and CMV-seronegative. The chain couples TRBV2 to TRBJ2-5, with 9 positions matching TRBD2. The DNA for the CDR3 is TGTGCCAGCGTTATAGCGGGAGAAGAGCAGTACTTC. Translation gives CASVIAGEEQYF. Supplemented by reference TRBV2 and TRBJ2-5, the full variable domain reads EPEVTQTPSHQVTQMGQEVILRCVPISNHLYFYWYRQILGQKVEFLVSFYNNEISEKSEIFDDQFSVERPDGSNFTLKIRSTKLEDSAMYFCASVIAGEEQYFGPGTRLLVL.